Below are 31 T cell receptor beta chains sequenced from a single sample in a study of tumor-infiltrating lymphocytes in primary liver carcinoma. Without any cell sorting, roughly 20-33 mg of bulk tissue yielded co-extracted RNA and DNA. The authors made TCR beta cDNA from around 500 ng total RNA with a constant-region primer. Researchers made the TCR beta libraries by running three nested multiplex PCR rounds with slightly modified ARM-PCR. TRBV1-TRBV30 forward primers paired with a C-beta reverse primer were used in the first two PCR rounds, which ran approximately 11 cycles each. TCRdb reanalysed the multiplex PCR reads using MiXCR and keeps one entry per CDR3 protein. The profile shows 20,000 to 25,000 distinct CDR3 sequences, about three quarters of them singletons. The specimen was liver tumor tissue from sampling region 1. The subset: tumor region T1, superior pole. All receptors come from a woman in her 30s with primary liver carcinoma and hepatitis B virus infection.

Relative to its sample, this clonotype is medium-sized (0.01 to 0.1%). The chain is built from TRBV29-1 and TRBJ2-3; 10 positions match TRBD2. Germline V gene lookup returns CDR1 SQVTM and CDR2 ANQGSEA. The CDR3 is 16 amino acids. V lost 7 bases to trimming and J lost 4 bases; unmatched junction nucleotides: 14. The CDR3 spells CSASRASGSRSDTQYF. The CDR3 nucleotides are TGCAGCGCCTCCCGGGCTAGCGGGAGTAGATCAGATACGCAGTATTTT.

As concerns this clonotype: One end of the junction varies from germline; a read error may be responsible. The rearrangement links TRBV19 to TRBJ1-1, with 8 bases identical to TRBD1. The length of the CDR3 is 13 residues. Germline V gene data show CDR1 as LNHDA and CDR2 as SQIVND (reference sequence). The CDR3, as DNA: TGTGCCAGTAGTATGGACAGGGACACTGAAACTTTCTTT. It is translated as CASSMDRDTETFF.

Comment on this clonotype: The conserved phenylalanine or tryptophan is not found at the CDR3 terminus, so this likely reflects a read error. The V call is TRBV2, the J call TRBJ2-2; 8 nucleotides align to TRBD2. Germline V CDR1 and CDR2: SNHLY, FYNNEI. The CDR3 contains 13 residues. J gave up 6 bases and V 5 bases, and 2 bases lay outside the gene matches. The chain's CDR3 is CASSTGGAGELFI. The CDR3 DNA is TGTGCCAGCAGTACGGGAGGGGCCGGGGAGCTGTTTATT.

About this clonotype itself: One end of the junction does not line up with germline, which may come from a read error. CDR3 residues: CTSNPGAEAFF. CDR3 coding DNA: TGTACCAGCAACCCCGGGGCAGAAGCTTTCTTT. This chain uses TRBV11-2 with TRBJ1-1, with a tentative D call TRBD1 (5 bases). Looked up from germline, CDR1 is SGHAT and CDR2 is FQNNGV. This CDR3 spans 11 amino acids.

The chain carries TRBV28 and TRBJ2-5; the D is unclear. Germline CDR1 is MDHEN and CDR2 is SYDVKM. This CDR3 contains 14 residues. The V end lost 5 bases, the J end lost 3 bases, and 13 bases lay between the germline ends. The CDR3 sequence: CASSVFQWKETQYF. The CDR3, as DNA: TGTGCCAGCAGTGTCTTCCAGTGGAAAGAGACCCAGTACTTC.

This rearrangement joins TRBV7-9 to TRBJ1-2, with a possible D match to TRBD1 (6 bases). This CDR3 contains 14 residues. Trimming took 3 bases from V and 8 from J, leaving 16 bases between them. Germline V gives CDR1 SEHNR, CDR2 FQNEAQ (reference sequence). The CDR3 sequence is CASSFQGSVEGYTF. Written as DNA, the CDR3 is TGTGCCAGCAGCTTTCAGGGGTCGGTCGAGGGCTACACCTTC.

As concerns this clonotype: At one of its ends the junction is not consistent with the germline gene, which may arise from a read error. The chain recombines TRBV12-3 or TRBV12-4 with TRBJ2-1; 8 nucleotides line up with TRBD2. The CDR3 runs to 14 residues. CDR3 amino acids: CASNLTGGPGEQFF. The CDR3 DNA reads as TGTGCCAGCAATTTAACGGGAGGGCCCGGTGAGCAATTCTTC.

Note on this clonotype: Since the CDR3 does not end with the conserved phenylalanine or tryptophan, this likely comes from a read error. This chain uses TRBV4-3 with TRBJ2-1, with unresolved D. V was cut by 0 bases and J by 0 bases, with 9 bases left in between. The CDR3 covers 16 residues. Looked up from germline, CDR1 is LGHNA and CDR2 is YSLEER. Here the CDR3 reads CASSQDTLCSYNEQFI. DNA for the CDR3: TGCGCCAGCAGCCAAGATACCTTATGCTCCTACAATGAGCAGTTCATC.

V gene TRBV12-3 or TRBV12-4 combines with J gene TRBJ2-1, with TRBD2 identical over 8 bases. The CDR3 consists of 13 residues. Unmatched junction bases numbered 7, after V lost 7 bases and J lost 8 bases. DNA for the CDR3: TGTGCCAGCACCGAAGTAGCGGGACATGAGCAGTTCTTC. Amino acid sequence: CASTEVAGHEQFF.

Concerning this clonotype itself: Here the CDR3 omits its conserved ending phenylalanine or tryptophan, so a read error is the likely source. The chain employs TRBV4-1 and TRBJ2-7, with D perhaps TRBD1 (5 bases). The CDR3 extends over 17 amino acids. Germline lookup yields CDR1 MGHRA and CDR2 YSYEKL. The CDR3 sequence: CTSSQLGPAFPTYEQYS. The DNA of the CDR3 is TGCACCAGCAGCCAATTGGGGCCCGCTTTTCCCACCTACGAGCAGTACTCC.

Concerning this clonotype itself: At one end, the junction sequence differs from germline, possibly due to a read error. As DNA, the CDR3 is TGTGGCAGCAGTGTAGACGGACACCCTCCACCCATAGATACGCAGTATTTT. It translates to CGSSVDGHPPPIDTQYF. The chain joins TRBV5-4 to TRBJ2-3; perhaps TRBD1 as D (5 bases). Germline CDR1 SGHNT, CDR2 YYREEE (reference sequence). The CDR3 runs to 17 residues.

In the case of this clonotype: Compared with germline, one end of the junction differs, possibly owing to a read error. The chain employs TRBV11-2 and TRBJ2-3; 10 bases agree with TRBD2. Per germline, CDR1 SGHAT and CDR2 FQNNGV. This CDR3 region has 16 residues. DNA of the CDR3: TGTGCTAGCAGCGCGGGACTAGCGTGTATTGTTGATACACAGTATTTT. Its protein is CASSAGLACIVDTQYF.

A word on this clonotype: A junction end diverges from the germline sequence, so it may reflect a read error. CDR3 nucleotides: TGTGCCAGCAACTTAGGTATAACTAGCGGGAGCACAGATACGCAGTATTTT. This gives the protein CASNLGITSGSTDTQYF. The chain has TRBV11-2 and TRBJ2-3, with 9 bases lining up with TRBD2. Per germline, CDR1 SGHAT and CDR2 FQNNGV. There are 17 residues in the CDR3.

The chain uses TRBV11-2 and TRBJ2-1, with D unresolved. The CDR3 length is 16 residues. From germline, CDR1 is SGHAT and CDR2 FQNNGV. Trimming removed 5 bases from V and 4 bases from J, with 18 bases in between. The DNA for the CDR3 is TGTGCCAGCAGCACCTCTCTAGTTGTAGGATACAATGAGCAGTTCTTC. Encoded protein: CASSTSLVVGYNEQFF.

As regards this clonotype: The junction does not match germline at one end; this may be a read error. This sequence joins TRBV11-2 and TRBJ2-1; TRBD2 agrees at 11 bases. The CDR3 loop spans 16 amino acids. Per germline, CDR1 SGHAT and CDR2 FQNNGV. The DNA for the CDR3 is TGTACCAGTAGCACCTCTCTAGCGGGAGGATACAATGAACAGTTCTTC. It is translated as CTSSTSLAGGYNEQFF. The full variable domain, with the rest looked up from reference TRBV11-2 and TRBJ2-1, is EAGVAQSPRYKIIEKRQSVAFWCNPISGHATLYWYQQILGQGPKLLIQFQNNGVVDDSQLPKDRFSAERLKGVDSTLKIQPAKLEDSAVYLCTSSTSLAGGYNEQFFGPGTRLTVL.

Remarks on this clonotype: No conserved phenylalanine or tryptophan is present at the end of the CDR3, so a read error is the likely explanation. V and J are TRBV11-3 and TRBJ1-1; 9 nucleotides align to TRBD1. This CDR3 has 14 amino acids. The junction had 7 bases not matched to a gene; V was cut back by 0 bases and J by 11 bases. The germline V gene has CDR1 SGHNT and CDR2 YENEEA. CDR3 DNA sequence: TGTGCCAGCAGCTTAGAAACAGGGGGCAATGACGCTTTCATT. This sequence encodes CASSLETGGNDAFI.

Details on this clonotype: The missing conserved phenylalanine or tryptophan at the end of this CDR3 makes a read error likely. CDR3 residues: CASSQDALSSYNDQYS. The CDR3 DNA is TGCGCCAGCAGCCAAGATGCCTTAAGCTCCTACAATGATCAGTACTCC. The V and J genes are TRBV4-3 and TRBJ2-1; D is ambiguous. The J call may be faulty, since TRBJ2-4 better matches the DNA end. Germline loops: CDR1 LGHNA, CDR2 YSLEER. The CDR3 runs 16 residues.

A remark on this clonotype: Mismatch with germline at one junction end may stem from a read error. The genes are TRBV11-2 and TRBJ1-1; the D gene is possibly TRBD1 (5 bases). The CDR3 consists of 11 residues. CDR1 and CDR2 (germline): SGHAT, FQNNGV. CDR3 region: CASSPGTEALF. For the CDR3, the DNA is TGTGCCAGCAGCCCCGGGACGGAAGCCCTCTTT.

Within the sample, this clonotype is medium-sized. The chain combines TRBV5-6 with TRBJ2-4; D remains unclear. This CDR3 has 15 amino acids. Trimming pared 4 bases from V and 0 bases from J, leaving 11 bases between. Germline CDR1 reads SGHDT; CDR2 reads YYEEEE. The CDR3 DNA sequence: TGTGCCAGCAGCCAACGGGTGGTAGCCAAAAACATTCAGTACTTC. This translates into CASSQRVVAKNIQYF.

About this clonotype: The germline gene is not matched at one end of the junction; a read error may be the cause. The chain carries TRBV11-3 and TRBJ2-7; D might be TRBD1 or TRBD2, each matching 5 bases. The germline gives CDR1 SGHNT, CDR2 YENEEA. This CDR3 has 15 amino acids. DNA for the CDR3: TGTGCCAGCAGCCTCGGGACGGGTACAACCTACCAGCAGTACTTC. Its translation: CASSLGTGTTYQQYF.

Turning to this clonotype: At one end the junction does not follow the germline gene, possibly because of a read error. The V and J genes are TRBV29-1 and TRBJ1-2; D is uncertain. CDR1 is SQVTM and CDR2 is ANQGSEA in the germline V gene. The CDR3 length is 11 residues. In DNA, the CDR3 is TGCAGCGTTAAAGATCAGACCGGCTACGCCTTC. Encoded protein: CSVKDQTGYAF.

To note about this clonotype: Because the CDR3 is missing its conserved closing phenylalanine or tryptophan, this is likely a read error. The limits of the CDR3 on the DNA are not certain, so only TCRdb's listed CDR3 is given. The V gene is TRBV11-2, the J gene TRBJ1-6; whether TRBD1, the table's D call, matches the DNA was not checked. The CDR3 is 14 residues long, ends included. Germline lookup yields CDR1 SGHAT and CDR2 FQNNGV. CDR3 residues: CASGKGTGDSPPHI.

Turning to this clonotype: At one of its ends the junction is not consistent with the germline gene, which may arise from a read error. J is TRBJ2-5 and V is TRBV29-1; D possibly corresponds to TRBD2 (6 bases). This CDR3 contains 12 residues. The V gene's germline CDR1 is SQVTM and CDR2 ANQGSEA. CDR3 amino acids: CSVEGPGGTQDF. The DNA of the CDR3 is TGCAGCGTCGAAGGACCGGGCGGGACCCAGGACTTC.

Of note for this clonotype: A read error may produce the germline difference seen at one junction end. The chain carries TRBV11-2 and TRBJ1-1; D remains unclear. CDR3 size: 11 residues. CDR1 is SGHAT, CDR2 FQNNGV, per germline. In DNA form, the CDR3 reads TGTGCCAGCAGCCCCGGAACAGAAGTTTCCTTT. Protein sequence: CASSPGTEVSF.

This clonotype was recorded a few times. This chain uses TRBV6-5 with TRBJ2-2; 8 bases are a match to TRBD1. Germline trimming cut 9 bases from V and 4 bases from J; bases unmatched to any gene: 7. CDR1 and CDR2 from the germline V gene are MNHEY and SVGAGI. CDR3 size: 14 residues. The DNA of the CDR3 is TGTGCCAGTCCGCGGACAGGGTTCACCGGGGAGCTGTTTTTT. Protein: CASPRTGFTGELFF.

V usage is TRBV11-2 and J usage is TRBJ2-1; D remains unclear. Germline loops: CDR1 SGHAT, CDR2 FQNNGV. V was clipped by 3 bases and J by 7 bases, with 22 bases between them. CDR3 length: 17 amino acids. CDR3 sequence: CASSFTPLRSYFNEQFF. CDR3 DNA sequence: TGTGCCAGCAGCTTTACCCCACTGAGGAGCTACTTTAATGAGCAGTTCTTC.

This chain links TRBV4-1 with TRBJ2-3; D tentatively reads TRBD1 or TRBD2 (8 bases each). Germline V lookup: CDR1 MGHRA, CDR2 YSYEKL. V was shortened by 4 bases and J by 4 bases, with 30 bases between the two germline ends. The CDR3 is 20 amino acids. The CDR3 DNA follows: TGCGCCAGCAGCCCGCAACAGGGGGGCTATATACTAGCGGACGCAGATACGCAGTATTTT. As protein: CASSPQQGGYILADADTQYF.

In the case of this clonotype: Compared with germline, one end of the junction differs, possibly owing to a read error. This sequence joins TRBV13 and TRBJ1-1, with D perhaps matching TRBD1 (6 bases). The CDR3 is 17 residues long. Per the germline V gene, CDR1 is PRHDT and CDR2 is FYEKMQ (reference sequence). The CDR3 coding sequence is TGTGGTAACAGCTTAGGAGGGTTTGGTATTGGGGGCACTGAAGTTTTCTTT. It is translated as CGNSLGGFGIGGTEVFF.

The chain links TRBV10-3 to TRBJ1-1; D uncertain. Trimming pared 3 bases from V and 4 bases from J, leaving 18 bases between. Germline V CDR1 and CDR2: ENHRY, SYGVKD. This CDR3 comprises 16 residues. DNA for the CDR3: TGTGCCATCAGTGACTCTAGTCTATCCGGAGGCACTGAAGCTTTCTTT. It yields the protein CAISDSSLSGGTEAFF.

With regard to this clonotype: One base away lies a much larger clone, so this may be a sequencing read error. The gene calls are TRBV29-1 and TRBJ2-7; 9 bases align to TRBD1. The germline V gene has CDR1 SQVTM and CDR2 ANQGSEA. CDR3 length equals 14 residues. V lost 5 bases to trimming and J lost 2 bases; unmatched junction nucleotides: 7. CDR3 bases: TGCAGCGTTACAACAGGGGGCAGCCCCTACGAGCAGTACTTC. Protein: CSVTTGGSPYEQYF.

This clonotype was recorded at least ten times. A read error is likely, as this CDR3 ends without the conserved phenylalanine or tryptophan. This chain joins TRBV6-5 and TRBJ1-1; D remains unclear. The V end lost 3 bases, the J end lost 10 bases, and 9 bases lay between the germline ends. The CDR3 totals 11 residues. The germline CDR1 and CDR2 sequences are MNHEY and SVGAGI. In nucleotides, the CDR3 is TGTGCCAGCAGTTATGCAGATGTAGCTTTCTCT. It is translated as CASSYADVAFS.